This entry lists 20 T cell receptor beta chains sequenced from one sample in a study of T-cell memory formation after mild COVID-19. TCRdb fed the 5' RACE reads into MiXCR, producing one record per CDR3 protein. Altogether about 360,000 distinct CDR3 sequences are present, 10% to 15% being singletons, with the ten largest covering 20% to 25%. Source material: PBMCs or a T cell subset sorted from them (not recorded which). The origin of the receptors is a man younger than 30 who had mild COVID-19 (a few samples of this study predate the infection). Cell type and time point are not known.

A few counts support this clonotype. The chain carries TRBV12-3 or TRBV12-4 and TRBJ2-3; no clear D. Trimming removed 3 bases from V and 1 base from J, with 11 bases in between. CDR3 size: 15 residues. This CDR3 reads CASSFVGRGTDTQYF. CDR3 bases: TGTGCCAGCAGTTTTGTCGGTCGGGGCACAGATACGCAGTATTTT.

The genes are TRBV5-1 and TRBJ1-5, with D unresolved. CDR1 is SGHRS, CDR2 YFSETQ, per germline. V was shortened by 3 bases and J by 4 bases, with 2 bases between the two germline ends. The CDR3 extends over 11 amino acids. This CDR3 is CASSWNQPQHF. Written as DNA, the CDR3 is TGCGCCAGCAGCTGGAATCAGCCCCAGCATTTT. Drawing the rest from reference TRBV5-1 and TRBJ1-5, the complete variable domain is KAGVTQTPRYLIKTRGQQVTLSCSPISGHRSVSWYQQTPGQGLQFLFEYFSETQRNKGNFPGRFSGRQFSNSRSEMNVSTLELGDSALYLCASSWNQPQHFGDGTRLSIL.

The chain employs TRBV3-1 and TRBJ2-5; TRBD2 aligns across 12 bases. Per the germline V gene, CDR1 is LGHDT and CDR2 is YNNKEL (reference sequence). This CDR3 region has 16 residues. The J segment lost 7 bases and the V segment lost 0 bases, leaving 6 bases of the junction unmatched. The CDR3 here is CASSQDLTSGGRTQYF. The CDR3 DNA reads TGTGCCAGCAGCCAAGATCTTACTAGCGGGGGGCGGACCCAGTACTTC.

This clonotype appeared many times. The rearrangement uses TRBV5-1 and TRBJ2-7, with D perhaps TRBD2 (5 bases). The length of the CDR3 is 14 residues. Trimming cost V 0 bases and J 3 bases, with 10 bases left between them. Germline CDR1 and CDR2: SGHRS and YFSETQ. CDR3 coding DNA: TGCGCCAGCAGCTTGGCGGACTCAAGCTACGAGCAGTACTTC. Amino acids: CASSLADSSYEQYF.

The CDR3 DNA is TGTGCCAGCAGGGACGGATATAACTATGGCTACACCTTC. Translating gives CASRDGYNYGYTF. The chain combines TRBV5-8 with TRBJ1-2, with D uncertain. In germline, CDR1 is SGHTS, CDR2 YDEGEE. The CDR3 totals 13 residues. The V end lost 5 bases, the J end lost 1 base, and 9 bases lay between the germline ends.

This rearrangement joins TRBV11-2 to TRBJ2-5, with unresolved D. Germline V lookup: CDR1 SGHAT, CDR2 FQNNGV. Trimming stripped 8 bases from V and 4 bases from J, with 14 bases between. The CDR3 has 13 amino acids. The DNA for the CDR3 is TGTGCCAGCCTGGGTGGGCCCCGAGAGACCCAGTACTTC. Its protein product is CASLGGPRETQYF. Full variable domain (missing parts from reference TRBV11-2 and TRBJ2-5): EAGVAQSPRYKIIEKRQSVAFWCNPISGHATLYWYQQILGQGPKLLIQFQNNGVVDDSQLPKDRFSAERLKGVDSTLKIQPAKLEDSAVYLCASLGGPRETQYFGPGTRLLVL.

This clonotype was detected only a few times. This sequence joins TRBV27 and TRBJ2-3, with TRBD1 identical over 12 bases. Germline loops: CDR1 MNHEY, CDR2 SMNVEV (reference sequence). This CDR3 comprises 15 residues. Trimming cost V 5 bases and J 11 bases; bases outside gene matches: 11. DNA for the CDR3: TGTGCCAGCAGTCCCGGGACAGGGGGCTCGGGGCTGCAGTATTTT. Protein sequence: CASSPGTGGSGLQYF.

This clonotype occurred a few times. This chain uses TRBV9 with TRBJ2-1, with 7 bases that match TRBD1. J lost 12 bases, V lost 0 bases, and 12 bases had no gene match. The CDR3 loop spans 15 amino acids. Germline assignment: CDR1 SGDLS and CDR2 YYNGEE. DNA of the CDR3: TGTGCCAGCAGCGTAGGAGGGGGCTTAAAGGGAGTGCAGTTCTTC. As protein: CASSVGGGLKGVQFF.

The rearrangement joins TRBV6-5 to TRBJ1-6; D gene uncertain. V lost 11 bases, J lost 2 bases, and 7 bases lay in between. The CDR3 contains 12 residues. Per germline, CDR1 MNHEY and CDR2 SVGAGI. The CDR3 loop is CAASAYNSPLHF. CDR3 nucleotides: TGTGCCGCCTCAGCCTATAATTCACCCCTCCACTTT.

At least ten counts were recorded for this clonotype. The V call is TRBV7-3, the J call TRBJ2-1; 9 bases fit TRBD2. The CDR3 spans 16 residues. Germline loops: CDR1 SGHTA, CDR2 FQGTGA. V gave up 1 base and J gave up 0 bases; unmatched junction bases: 1. The CDR3 coding sequence is TGTGCCAGCAGCTTAATTAGCGGGAGCTCCTACAATGAGCAGTTCTTC. Translation gives CASSLISGSSYNEQFF.

This clonotype came up a few times. V usage is TRBV5-1 and J usage is TRBJ1-2; D is perhaps TRBD1 (6 bases). The ends were cut back, 5 bases at V and 6 bases at J, with 20 bases in the middle. CDR3 length: 15 residues. Germline V gene sequence: CDR1 SGHRS, CDR2 YFSETQ. CDR3 in amino acids: CASSPGQSSGDGYTF. DNA of the CDR3: TGCGCCAGCAGTCCCGGACAGTCGTCGGGGGATGGCTACACCTTC.

This clonotype was seen many times. The V and J genes are TRBV7-2 and TRBJ2-1; no clear D gene. CDR3 length equals 15 residues. Trimming cost V 5 bases and J 0 bases, with 11 bases left between them. Germline V gene sequence: CDR1 SGHTA, CDR2 FQGNSA. This CDR3 reads CASSPDRSSYNEQFF. For the CDR3, the DNA is TGTGCCAGCAGCCCCGACCGGAGCTCCTACAATGAGCAGTTCTTC.

The J gene is TRBJ2-3, the V gene TRBV20-1; D ambiguous. This CDR3 has 15 amino acids. Germline CDR1 DFQATT, CDR2 SNEGSKA (reference sequence). V was pared by 2 bases and J by 2 bases, with 14 bases between. The CDR3 here is CSARSVVPPTDTQYF. CDR3 DNA sequence: TGCAGTGCTAGAAGCGTCGTCCCCCCCACAGATACGCAGTATTTT.

The chain links TRBV24-1 to TRBJ2-1; no definite D call. The CDR3 is 14 amino acids. The germline V gene encodes CDR1 KGHDR and CDR2 SFDVKD. Trimming shortened V by 5 bases and J by 5 bases, and 12 bases separated the two germline ends. CDR3 in amino acids: CATSVGYPNNEQFF. DNA of the CDR3: TGTGCCACCAGTGTAGGTTACCCGAACAATGAGCAGTTCTTC.

This chain connects TRBV7-3 to TRBJ2-5; D tentatively reads TRBD1 or TRBD2 (5 bases each). Trimming cost V 1 base and J 1 base, with 10 bases left between them. Germline CDR1 is SGHTA and CDR2 is FQGTGA. The CDR3 spans 15 residues. DNA of the CDR3: TGTGCCAGCAGCTTAAATCCTGGGACCCAAGAGACCCAGTACTTC. Translating gives CASSLNPGTQETQYF.

The chain uses TRBV12-3 or TRBV12-4 and TRBJ1-2, with 7 bases matching TRBD1. This CDR3 spans 14 amino acids. V lost 3 bases, J lost 4 bases, and 5 bases stayed unmatched. The CDR3 bases are TGTGCCAGCAGTTTCCGGGACAGACCCTATGGCTACACCTTC. It translates to CASSFRDRPYGYTF.

This clonotype was recorded a few times. This chain links TRBV6-5 with TRBJ1-1; the D is unclear. The V end was cut by 2 bases, the J end by 10 bases, with 17 bases between. The germline V gene has CDR1 MNHEY and CDR2 SVGAGI. The CDR3 is 14 amino acids. In nucleotides, the CDR3 is TGTGCCAGCAGTTACAGGATCCCGAATGTACCAGCTTTCTTT. Its translation is CASSYRIPNVPAFF.

Many counts were recorded for this clonotype. The chain employs TRBV6-6 and TRBJ2-7, with D possibly TRBD1 on 6 matching bases. Germline CDR1 reads MNHNY; CDR2 reads SVGAGI (reference sequence). CDR3 length equals 19 residues. V lost 6 bases, J lost 6 bases, and 33 bases lay in between. In DNA form, the CDR3 reads TGTGCCAGCAGAAACCCCACTTGGACAATCCCCTCCGGGGACACCGAGCAGTACTTC. The encoded protein is CASRNPTWTIPSGDTEQYF.

V and J are TRBV3-1 and TRBJ2-3; 7 positions match TRBD2. The CDR3 consists of 19 residues. Looked up from germline, CDR1 is LGHDT and CDR2 is YNNKEL (reference sequence). J was trimmed by 2 bases and V by 4 bases; bases with no gene match: 18. In DNA form, the CDR3 reads TGTGCCAGCAGCCGTCTCACACTAGCCGGGGGGTCGCCCACAGATACGCAGTATTTT. This translates into CASSRLTLAGGSPTDTQYF.

This sequence joins TRBV29-1 and TRBJ2-1; 8 nucleotides agree with TRBD1. The CDR3 totals 17 residues. After removal of 1 base from V and 3 bases from J, the junction contained 11 bases not matched to a gene. Germline V lookup: CDR1 SQVTM, CDR2 ANQGSEA. CDR3 DNA: TGCAGCGTTGAAGGGACAGGGAGGTTACCTGACTACAATGAGCAGTTCTTC. Its translation: CSVEGTGRLPDYNEQFF.